This entry is about one T cell receptor beta chain. Its target is not known. The data belong to a study of a mutant IDH1 vaccine in newly diagnosed glioma. The germline CDR1 and CDR2 sequences are LNHDA and SQIVND (reference sequence). The ends lost 1 base at V and 4 bases at J; junction bases unmatched: 5. The CDR3 covers 15 residues. Time point here: week 47, end of study. With topical imiquimod, each dose of the vaccine consisted of 300 ug of mutant IDH1 20-mer peptide. Here immunoSEQ multiplex PCR was the method, and the copy in TCRdb shows in-frame clones only, minus some. The table includes some 49,000 clones, more than 75% detected once.

The source material was PBMCs, sampled from a glioma patient whose treatment included an IDH1 peptide vaccine. This clonotype originated in a woman in her thirties or forties with glioma. Some clones in this sample may be carry-over from other donors' samples. J is TRBJ1-2 and V is TRBV19; 8 bases are a match to TRBD1. CDR3 sequence reads: CASSIVRDRTYGYTF. In nucleotides, the CDR3 is TGTGCCAGTAGTATAGTGCGGGACAGGACCTATGGCTACACCTTC.